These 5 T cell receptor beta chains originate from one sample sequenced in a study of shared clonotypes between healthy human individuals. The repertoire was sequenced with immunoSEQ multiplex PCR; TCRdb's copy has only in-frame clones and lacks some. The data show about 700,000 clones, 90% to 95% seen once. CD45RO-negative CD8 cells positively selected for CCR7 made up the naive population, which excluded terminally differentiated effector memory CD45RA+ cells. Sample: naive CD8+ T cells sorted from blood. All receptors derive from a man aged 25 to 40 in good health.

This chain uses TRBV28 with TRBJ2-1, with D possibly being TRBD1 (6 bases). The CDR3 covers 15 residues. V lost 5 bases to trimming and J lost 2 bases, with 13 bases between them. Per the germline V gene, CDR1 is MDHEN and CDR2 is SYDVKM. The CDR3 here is CASSPIQGTYNEQFF. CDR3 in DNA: TGTGCCAGCAGTCCGATACAGGGTACCTACAATGAGCAGTTCTTC.

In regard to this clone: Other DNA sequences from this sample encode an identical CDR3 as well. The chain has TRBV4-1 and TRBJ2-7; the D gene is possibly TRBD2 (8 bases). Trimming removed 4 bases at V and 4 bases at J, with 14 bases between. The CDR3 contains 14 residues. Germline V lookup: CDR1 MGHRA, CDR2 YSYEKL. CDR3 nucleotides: TGCGCCAGCAGCCCCCGGGAGGGGGCATACGAGCAGTACTTC. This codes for CASSPREGAYEQYF.

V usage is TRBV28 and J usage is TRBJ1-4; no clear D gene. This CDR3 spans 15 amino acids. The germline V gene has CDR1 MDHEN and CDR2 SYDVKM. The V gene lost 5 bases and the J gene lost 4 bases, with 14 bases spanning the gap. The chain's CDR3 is CASSLRTAYNEKLFF. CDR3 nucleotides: TGTGCCAGCAGTCTCAGGACTGCCTATAATGAAAAACTGTTTTTT.

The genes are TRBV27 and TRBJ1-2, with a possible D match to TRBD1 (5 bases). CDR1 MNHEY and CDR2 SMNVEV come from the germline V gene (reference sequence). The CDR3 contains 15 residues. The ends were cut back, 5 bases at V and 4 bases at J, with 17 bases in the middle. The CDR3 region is CASSQDSSRGYGYTF. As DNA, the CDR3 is TGTGCCAGCAGTCAAGACAGCTCAAGGGGCTATGGCTACACCTTC.

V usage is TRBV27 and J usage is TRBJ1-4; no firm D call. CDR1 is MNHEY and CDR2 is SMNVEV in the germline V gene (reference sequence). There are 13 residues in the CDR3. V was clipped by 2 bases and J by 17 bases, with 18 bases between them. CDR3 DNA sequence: TGTGCCAGCAGTTTAAATCTGGGAGAACGCCAATTTTTT. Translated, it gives CASSLNLGERQFF.